Reported below is one TCR beta chain. These data come from a study of T cell responses to AZD1222 COVID-19 vaccine. Looked up from germline, CDR1 is SNHLY and CDR2 is FYNNEI. The CDR3 length is 19 residues. V trimming: 6 bases; J trimming: 4 bases; junction bases outside the gene matches: 13. Sequencing was performed with immunoSEQ multiplex PCR; in TCRdb, only in-frame clones are kept and a portion is missing. This table has about 110,000 clones, around nine tenths appearing once. The clonotype originates from an adult in good health. The sequencing used peripheral blood, collected on day 0 of AZD1222 vaccination. The V gene is TRBV2, the J gene TRBJ2-2; 14 bases agree with TRBD2. Here the CDR3 reads CASSALRLAGGPGTGELFF. The CDR3 DNA reads TGTGCCAGCAGCGCTCTACGACTAGCGGGAGGGCCCGGCACCGGGGAGCTGTTTTTT.